This is a list of T cell receptor beta chains from one sample in a study of blood T cell repertoires in COVID-19. Libraries were prepared by immunoSEQ multiplex PCR; TCRdb keeps only in-frame clonotypes and omits some of them. The sample holds about 190,000 clones, nearly 85% seen once. The sample taken for sequencing was peripheral blood. These receptors originate from a woman in her twenties or thirties with acute or convalescent COVID-19. The CDR3 runs from the conserved cysteine through the conserved F or W. The D gene is left open where the match is weak. The size entry is marked missing in some rows and otherwise reads once, few, many or a size class.

v_call	clone_size	j_call	d_call	cdr3_nt	cdr3_aa
TRBV29-1	NA	TRBJ2-7	TRBD2	TGCAGCGCAGCGCTAGCGGGAGTGGCTCACGAGCAGTACTTC	CSAALAGVAHEQYF
TRBV5-1	NA	TRBJ1-2	NA	TGCGCCAGCAGCTTGAACAGGGTTGGCTACACCTTC	CASSLNRVGYTF
TRBV27	NA	TRBJ2-7	NA	TGTGCCAGCACGTCGGGGGGCCACGAGCAGTACTTC	CASTSGGHEQYF
TRBV6-2/TRBV6-3	NA	TRBJ2-1	TRBD2	TGTGCCAGCAGTTACTTTAGGACTAGCGGGGGGGCCGATGAGCAGTTCTTC	CASSYFRTSGGADEQFF
TRBV19	NA	TRBJ1-5	NA	TGTGCCAGTAGTGTCCAAACAGGGAATCAGCCCCAGCATTTT	CASSVQTGNQPQHF
TRBV25-1	NA	TRBJ2-2	NA	TGTGCCAGCAGTGAATGGGGCGGGGATAACACCGGGGAGCTGTTTTTT	CASSEWGGDNTGELFF
TRBV6-6	NA	TRBJ2-1	TRBD2	TGTGCCAGCAGTTCCCTAGCGGGGGGGGGCAATGAGCAGTTCTTC	CASSSLAGGGNEQFF
TRBV6-5	once	TRBJ1-2	TRBD1	TGTGCCAGCAGTTCGCGGACAGGGAATGGCTACACCTTC	CASSSRTGNGYTF
TRBV28	NA	TRBJ1-5	TRBD1	TGTGCCAGCAGTCAGGAGACAGGGACTTTTCAGCCCCAGCATTTT	CASSQETGTFQPQHF
TRBV19	NA	TRBJ2-3	TRBD2	TGTGCCAGTAGTATAGATGGGACTAGCGGGAGAAGCACAGATACGCAGTATTTT	CASSIDGTSGRSTDTQYF
TRBV7-9	NA	TRBJ1-6	NA	TGTGCCAGCAGCTTTACAATGGCGAGGTCACCCCTCCACTTT	CASSFTMARSPLHF